These T cell receptor beta chains were read from a single sample in a study of T cell repertoires in cytomegalovirus infection. TCRdb processed the reads anew with MiXCR; each CDR3 protein has one entry. The repertoire holds 150,000 to 200,000 distinct CDR3 sequences, with roughly a fifth as singletons. Input material: PBMCs. These receptors all stem from a human donor in good health (CMV status not recorded). Some clones in this sample may be carry-over from other donors' samples. The CDR3 runs from the conserved cysteine through the conserved F or W. A D gene is named only where the DNA matches it firmly. Size values are once, few and many counts, or a class for expanded clones, and some rows have none.

>13|TRBV7-9|few|TRBJ2-3|NA
TGTGCCAGCAGCCCCGGGGTCACAGATACGCAGTATTTT
CASSPGVTDTQYF
>14|TRBV27|NA|TRBJ1-5|TRBD1
TGTGCCAGCAGTCCCGACAGGGTGGGTCAGCCCCAGCATTTT
CASSPDRVGQPQHF
>17|TRBV6-2/TRBV6-3|many|TRBJ2-2|NA
TGTGCCAGCAGTTACTTGGCCCCGATGGGTGGTTCCGGGGAGCTGTTTTTT
CASSYLAPMGGSGELFF
>13|TRBV19|few|TRBJ1-1|NA
TGTGCCAGTAGTATTGGTCCGGGTGCTGAAGCTTTCTTT
CASSIGPGAEAFF
>14|TRBV5-4|many|TRBJ2-7|NA
TGTGCCAGCAGCTCGGGACGCCGGGTCTACGAGCAGTACTTC
CASSSGRRVYEQYF
>14|TRBV28|few|TRBJ1-1|TRBD1
TGTGCCAGCAGCCCCGGGACAGGGACTACTGAAGCTTTCTTT
CASSPGTGTTEAFF
>15|TRBV7-2|many|TRBJ2-7|NA
TGTGCCAGCACCCCCGTACCAGCTTTTACCTACGAGCAGTACTTC
CASTPVPAFTYEQYF
>13|TRBV5-1|NA|TRBJ1-2|NA
TGCGCCAGCAGAGTGGAGCATGACTATGGCTACACCTTC
CASRVEHDYGYTF
>15|TRBV4-3|few|TRBJ1-4|NA
TGCGCCAGCAGCCAGGGCCTCGGGGGGAATGAAAAACTGTTTTTT
CASSQGLGGNEKLFF
>15|TRBV7-9|many|TRBJ2-3|NA
TGTGCCAGCAGCGAAAATCAGGCTGGCACAGATACGCAGTATTTT
CASSENQAGTDTQYF
>15|TRBV28|few|TRBJ2-7|NA
TGTGCCAGCAGTCAGTGGCGAGCGAGCTCCTACGAGCAGTACTTC
CASSQWRASSYEQYF
>14|TRBV12-3/TRBV12-4|many|TRBJ2-5|NA
TGTGCCAGCAGCCCCAGTCTGGCCCAAGAGACCCAGTACTTC
CASSPSLAQETQYF
>14|TRBV4-3|NA|TRBJ2-1|NA
TGCGCCAGCAGCCGTACGGCCCGGGGGAATGAGCAGTTCTTC
CASSRTARGNEQFF
>15|TRBV19|NA|TRBJ2-2|NA
TGTGCCAGTAGGTCTCAGGGGATGGGGACCGGGGAGCTGTTTTTT
CASRSQGMGTGELFF
>14|TRBV29-1|NA|TRBJ2-3|NA
TGCAGCGTAATGAGGACAGCTAGCACAGATACGCAGTATTTT
CSVMRTASTDTQYF
>14|TRBV11-2|NA|TRBJ1-1|NA
TGTGCCAGCAGCTTGACAGACAGAACTAGTGAAGCTTTCTTT
CASSLTDRTSEAFF
>14|TRBV7-8|NA|TRBJ2-7|NA
TGTGCCAGCAGCGCCGGACAGTTCTCCTACGAGCAGTACTTC
CASSAGQFSYEQYF
>15|TRBV11-2|NA|TRBJ2-5|NA
TGTGCCAGCAGCTCTGGGGGCGGTTGGGGTGAGACCCAGTACTTC
CASSSGGGWGETQYF
>17|TRBV5-6|many|TRBJ1-1|TRBD1
TGTGCCAGCAGCTTAAGGTGGCAGGGGGTGATGAACACTGAAGCTTTCTTT
CASSLRWQGVMNTEAFF
>13|TRBV6-8|few|TRBJ2-1|NA
TGTGCCAGCAGTTATCGGGATGGCAATGAGCAGTTCTTC
CASSYRDGNEQFF
>19|TRBV5-1|few|TRBJ2-6|NA
TGCGCCAGCAGCTTGGGTAGTGGGGGCTCCAACTCTGGGGCCAACGTCCTGACTTTC
CASSLGSGGSNSGANVLTF
>18|TRBV7-6|many|TRBJ2-7|TRBD2
TGTGCCAGCAGCGCCGGGTCGGCAGGAGGACTAGCGGGCTACGAGCAGTACTTC
CASSAGSAGGLAGYEQYF
>16|TRBV7-9|NA|TRBJ1-6|NA
TGTGCCAGCAGCTGGTCCGCCAAAAGCGGTAATTCACCCCTCCACTTT
CASSWSAKSGNSPLHF
>15|TRBV7-6|few|TRBJ1-1|TRBD1
TGTGCCAGCAGCTCCCCCGGGACAGAGAACACTGAAGCTTTCTTT
CASSSPGTENTEAFF
>16|TRBV4-1|few|TRBJ1-6|NA
TGCGCCAGCAGCCAAGTTGGGGGGCGCCGTAGCTCACCCCTCCACTTT
CASSQVGGRRSSPLHF
>15|TRBV29-1|NA|TRBJ2-3|TRBD2
TGCAGCGTATCCACTGGACTAGCGTTCACAGATACGCAGTATTTT
CSVSTGLAFTDTQYF
>16|TRBV7-8|NA|TRBJ2-1|NA
TGTGCCAGCAGCTTAGCGCGAATAGCGATCTACAATGAGCAGTTCTTC
CASSLARIAIYNEQFF
>16|TRBV28|NA|TRBJ1-5|TRBD1
TGTGCCAGCAGTAAAAAACCGACAGGGGGCAATCAGCCCCAGCATTTT
CASSKKPTGGNQPQHF
>15|TRBV6-5|NA|TRBJ2-4|TRBD2
TGTGCCAGCAGTAGGGCTAGCGGGAGGGTAAACATTCAGTACTTC
CASSRASGRVNIQYF
>13|TRBV5-6|NA|TRBJ1-2|NA
TGTGCCAGCAGCTTGGGGTCTAGGCATGGCTACACCTTC
CASSLGSRHGYTF
>16|TRBV11-3|NA|TRBJ2-1|NA
TGTGCCAGCAGCTTAGATCATGGCGGGGCCGGCAATGAGCAGTTCTTC
CASSLDHGGAGNEQFF
>15|TRBV20-1|NA|TRBJ2-7|TRBD1
TGCAGTGCTATTGCCGGGACAGGGGGGTCCTACGAGCAGTACTTC
CSAIAGTGGSYEQYF
>17|TRBV19|few|TRBJ2-3|NA
TGTGCCAGCACGCCCTTGGGACTTGACAAACCGGGAGATACGCAGTATTTT
CASTPLGLDKPGDTQYF
>15|TRBV6-6|many|TRBJ1-6|NA
TGTGCCAGCAGTTACTCGACCCGAGGCGATTCACCCCTCCACTTT
CASSYSTRGDSPLHF
>14|TRBV7-9|NA|TRBJ2-3|TRBD1
TGTGCCAGCAGCTTCGGGACAGACACAGATACGCAGTATTTT
CASSFGTDTDTQYF
>14|TRBV7-2|many|TRBJ2-5|TRBD2
TGTGCCAGCAGCTTGACAGCGGGAGGCGAGACCCAGTACTTC
CASSLTAGGETQYF
>12|TRBV6-2/TRBV6-3|few|TRBJ1-1|NA
TGTGCCAGCAGTTACGCGCCGAATGAAGCTTTCTTT
CASSYAPNEAFF
>15|TRBV11-2|few|TRBJ2-7|NA
TGTGCCAGCAGCTCCGCCACAGGCCCGGGATACGAGCAGTACTTC
CASSSATGPGYEQYF
>13|TRBV7-2|NA|TRBJ1-2|NA
TGTGCCAGCAGCTTAGCGCGTTTGGGTGGCTACACCTTC
CASSLARLGGYTF
>19|TRBV20-1|NA|TRBJ2-3|TRBD2
TGCAGTGCTAGATCTCCTGCGTCTAGCGGGGACGGGGGCACAGATACGCAGTATTTT
CSARSPASSGDGGTDTQYF
>12|TRBV24-1|few|TRBJ2-7|NA
TGTGCCTCCTACAGGGTGGCCTACGAGCAGTACTTC
CASYRVAYEQYF
>18|TRBV7-3|NA|TRBJ2-2|TRBD2
TGTGCCAGCAGCCCAGCGCGGACTAGCTCACTGAACACCGGGGAGCTGTTTTTT
CASSPARTSSLNTGELFF
>16|TRBV6-6|NA|TRBJ2-1|TRBD2
TGTGCCAGCAGTTACTCGGGGCTAGCGGGATACAATGAGCAGTTCTTC
CASSYSGLAGYNEQFF
>17|TRBV20-1|NA|TRBJ1-5|NA
TGCAGTGCTAGAGCCCCGACCTTAGGGCGTGTTGTTCAGCCCCAGCATTTT
CSARAPTLGRVVQPQHF
>13|TRBV19|NA|TRBJ2-7|NA
TGTGCCAGTAGTATTTCCTTTGTCGACGAGCAGTACTTC
CASSISFVDEQYF
>13|TRBV30|NA|TRBJ2-5|NA
TGTGCCTGGAGTGTTGGTACAAAAGAGACCCAGTACTTC
CAWSVGTKETQYF
>13|TRBV28|many|TRBJ1-2|NA
TGTGCCAGCAGTTTTCCACAGAACTATGGCTACACCTTC
CASSFPQNYGYTF
>15|TRBV6-1|many|TRBJ2-3|TRBD1
TGTGCCAGCAGTAAAACAGGGGGCGCCTCGGATACGCAGTATTTT
CASSKTGGASDTQYF
>15|TRBV15|few|TRBJ1-2|NA
TGTGCCACCAGCAGAGATCATGGGCTCGGCTATGGCTACACCTTC
CATSRDHGLGYGYTF
>13|TRBV6-1|NA|TRBJ1-4|NA
TGTGCCAGCAGTCAAGGGACCGGCTTTAAACTGTTTTTT
CASSQGTGFKLFF
>15|TRBV19|few|TRBJ1-5|TRBD1
TGTGCCAGTAGAACCCAGGGACAGGGGCGACAGCCCCAGCATTTT
CASRTQGQGRQPQHF